These T cell receptor beta chains were read from a single sample in a study of tumor-infiltrating lymphocytes in primary liver carcinoma. TCRdb called the multiplex PCR reads again in MiXCR, with one record for every CDR3 protein. The sample has 330,000 or so distinct CDR3 sequences, approximately 64% seen once. The sample consisted of peripheral blood. Source of these receptors: a man between 40 and 49 years old with primary liver carcinoma and hepatitis B virus infection. Both conserved end residues are part of each CDR3. The D gene is left open where the match is weak. Expanded clones get a size class; other rows say once, few or many, or leave the size out.

d_call clone_size j_call v_call cdr3_nt cdr3_aa
TRBD2 - TRBJ2-3 TRBV5-1 TGCGCCAGCAGCTTGGGGGTGACTAGCTATACGCAGTATTTT CASSLGVTSYTQYF
- - TRBJ2-7 TRBV23-1 TGCGCCAGATCCGCCGCGGCCTCCTACGAGCAGTACTTC CARSAAASYEQYF
TRBD2 - TRBJ2-1 TRBV11-3 TGTGCCAGCAGCCGGTCTAGCGGAGCAAACTACAATGATCAGTTCTTC CASSRSSGANYNDQFF
- - TRBJ2-7 TRBV11-2 TGTGCCAGCAGCTTAGGGGGGCGGGAAGGCGCGGAGCAGTACTTC CASSLGGREGAEQYF
TRBD2 - TRBJ2-2 TRBV6-2/TRBV6-3 TGTACCAGCAGTTACAAGCCCAGACCCCGGGGGGACACCGGGGAGCTGTTTTTT CTSSYKPRPRGDTGELFF
- - TRBJ2-5 TRBV7-9 TGTGCCAGCAGCGAGAGGGTAACACCGGAGACCCAGTACTTC CASSERVTPETQYF
- - TRBJ2-7 TRBV5-4 TGTGCCAGCAGCTCGGCGGGAACCTACGAGCAGTACTTC CASSSAGTYEQYF
- - TRBJ2-1 TRBV6-1 TGTGCCAGCTGGGGTACATGGTTCGGTGAGCAGTTCTTC CASWGTWFGEQFF
- - TRBJ2-4 TRBV6-5 TGTGCCAGCAGTTCCCTCAGACAGTGGGCGGCCAAAAACATTCAGTACTTC CASSSLRQWAAKNIQYF
- - TRBJ2-5 TRBV5-1 TGCGCCAGCAGCTCCCTCTCGGCGATCCACGAGACCCAGTACTTC CASSSLSAIHETQYF
- - TRBJ2-2 TRBV25-1 TGTGCCAGCAGTGAACCTGGCGGGAAAACCGGGGAGCTGTTTTTT CASSEPGGKTGELFF
- - TRBJ1-3 TRBV6-5 TGTGCCACGCGCCCCACAGGATGCTCTGGAAACACCATATATTTT CATRPTGCSGNTIYF
TRBD1 - TRBJ2-1 TRBV29-1 TGCAGCGTTGTAGATCGGGACAGGGGGACAGGTGATGAGCAGTTTTTC CSVVDRDRGTGDEQFF
- - TRBJ2-6 TRBV5-1 TGCGCCAGCAGGGAGCCACTAGCTGGGGCCAAGGTCCTGACTTTC CASREPLAGAKVLTF
- - TRBJ2-1 TRBV5-1 TGCGCCAGCAGCTCACAGGGAGATTCCTACAATGAGCAGTTCTTC CASSSQGDSYNEQFF
- - TRBJ2-7 TRBV29-1 TGCAGTGTTGAAGACCCTCATCTGGGGCGCCCCTACAAGCAGTACTTC CSVEDPHLGRPYKQYF
- - TRBJ2-1 TRBV11-2 TGTGCCAGCAGCATATCTGTTCCCACAGTGAATGGGCTGCGGTATGATGAGCAGTTCTTC CASSISVPTVNGLRYDEQFF
- many TRBJ2-7 TRBV4-2 TGTGCCAGCAGCCAAGAGAGGCTAAACGGTGGCGAGCAGTACTTC CASSQERLNGGEQYF
- - TRBJ2-2 TRBV5-5 TGTGCCAGCTGCTTGAACACCGGGGAGCTGTTTTTT CASCLNTGELFF
- - TRBJ1-4 TRBV12-3/TRBV12-4 TGTGCCAGCAGTTCACAGGGACTTAATGAAAAACTGGTTTTT CASSSQGLNEKLVF
TRBD1 - TRBJ2-7 TRBV5-1 TGCTCCAGCAGCCTGGAAGGGGGCATCATGTACGAGCAGTACTTC CSSSLEGGIMYEQYF
TRBD2 few TRBJ2-2 TRBV12-3/TRBV12-4 TGTGCCAGCAGTTTACTAGCGGTCACCGGGGAGCTGTTTTTT CASSLLAVTGELFF
- once TRBJ1-5 TRBV2 TGTGCCAGTCGCGGGAGGGAACAGCCCCAGCATTTT CASRGREQPQHF
- - TRBJ2-3 TRBV11-2 TGTGCCAGCGCCCAGATAGTACTCACAGATACGCAGTATTTT CASAQIVLTDTQYF
TRBD2 - TRBJ2-5 TRBV11-2 TGTGCCAGCAGCTTGGGCGGGAGGTCGCGGGAGACTCAGCACTTC CASSLGGRSRETQHF
- - TRBJ2-7 TRBV5-1 TGCGCCAGCAGCTTGGCCGGGCAGAAAATCTTCTACGAGCAGTACTTC CASSLAGQKIFYEQYF
- many TRBJ1-2 TRBV4-1 TGCGCCAGCAGCCAAGATGGCCAAAAAGGTAGTGGCTACACCTTC CASSQDGQKGSGYTF
- many TRBJ2-7 TRBV6-5 TGTGCCAGCAGTTACTCGAGGGACACCTACGAGCAGTACTTC CASSYSRDTYEQYF
- few TRBJ2-5 TRBV12-3/TRBV12-4 TGTGCCAGCAGGCGGACAGACCAAGAGACCCAGTACTTC CASRRTDQETQYF
TRBD2 - TRBJ2-5 TRBV10-2 TGCGCCAGCAGTCCCATCAGGGGAGCGGGAGGGCGAGAGACCCAGTACTTC CASSPIRGAGGRETQYF
- many TRBJ2-5 TRBV29-1 TGCAGCGCCGGGGGCCTTCGGGCGGAGACCCAGTACTTC CSAGGLRAETQYF
- - TRBJ2-7 TRBV11-2 TGTGCCAGCAGCTTAGGTGGGACAAGACGCATACTTTCCGAGCAGTACTTC CASSLGGTRRILSEQYF
TRBD2 - TRBJ2-5 TRBV11-2 TGTGTCGGCAGGTTAGCGGGACTAGCGGAGACCCAGTACTTC CVGRLAGLAETQYF
- - TRBJ2-7 TRBV11-1 TGTGCCAGCAGCTTAACGCCGGAATCCGCAAAGTACTTC CASSLTPESAKYF
- - TRBJ1-5 TRBV24-1 TGTGCCACCACCAGCGGCTCTGGAGGGCCCCAGCATTTT CATTSGSGGPQHF
- - TRBJ1-5 TRBV5-1 TGCGCCAGCAGCTTGGGGGACCTAAATCAGCCCCAGCGTTTT CASSLGDLNQPQRF
TRBD1 - TRBJ1-5 TRBV24-1 TGTGCCACCAGTGACCGCGGGACAGGGGACAATCAGCCCCAGCATTTT CATSDRGTGDNQPQHF
TRBD1 - TRBJ2-1 TRBV9 TGTGCCAGCAGCGCCCTGACAGGGGAGGATGAGCAGTTCTTC CASSALTGEDEQFF
TRBD1 - TRBJ1-3 TRBV6-5 TGTGCCAGCGTTCCAGGGGGCTCTGGAAACACCATATATTTT CASVPGGSGNTIYF
TRBD1 - TRBJ2-7 TRBV11-2 TGTGCCAACAGGATGCTACAGGGGGGATACGAGCAGAACTTC CANRMLQGGYEQNF
TRBD1 once TRBJ1-4 TRBV4-1 TGCGCCATCAGCCAAGCGGCGGCCCCGGGACAGTCGAGCTCCAGTGAAAAACTGTTTTTT CAISQAAAPGQSSSSEKLFF
- - TRBJ2-5 TRBV6-1 TGTGCCAGCAGTGAATACGGCAGTCAAGAGTCCCAGTACTTC CASSEYGSQESQYF
- many TRBJ1-3 TRBV6-5 TGTGCCAGCAGTTACTCACCGCGCTCTGGAAACACCATATATTTT CASSYSPRSGNTIYF
TRBD2 - TRBJ2-2 TRBV5-5 TGTGCCAGCAGCGAGGGACTAGCGGAGGGTACCGGGGAGCTGTTTTTT CASSEGLAEGTGELFF
TRBD1 few TRBJ2-2 TRBV6-5 TGTGCCAGCAGTTACTCCGGGACAGGGGGGCCCGGGGAGCTGTTTTTT CASSYSGTGGPGELFF
TRBD2 - TRBJ2-2 TRBV6-5 TGTACCAGCCCCAAACGCCTAGCGGGAGTCCCGCGCACCGGGGAGCTGTTTTTT CTSPKRLAGVPRTGELFF
- - TRBJ2-5 TRBV10-1 TGCGCCAGCAGTGAGTCCAGGGCAGGGCAAGAGACCCAGTACTTC CASSESRAGQETQYF
- once TRBJ1-6 TRBV5-6 TGTGCCAGCAGCTTGGTCCGGGGAACCCTCCACTTT CASSLVRGTLHF
- - TRBJ2-7 TRBV7-2 TGTGCCAGCAGCTTGAGGGTCTTGGGCGAGCAGTACTTC CASSLRVLGEQYF